One sample yielded the 21 T cell receptor beta chains listed below, sequenced in a study of T cell repertoires in cytomegalovirus infection. TCRdb reprocessed the reads with MiXCR, giving one entry per CDR3 protein. The sample shows about 920,000 distinct CDR3 sequences, 30% to 40% of them seen only once. For these receptors, no antigen is known. The sample consisted of cultured CD8+ T cells from PBMCs, taken from culture after CMV antigen stimulation. Every receptor here comes from a human donor in good health (CMV status not recorded). Some clones in this sample may be carry-over from other donors' samples.

CDR3 sequence reads: CASSQGLGAHPETQYF. CDR3 DNA: TGCGCCAGCAGCCAAGGTCTGGGGGCCCATCCAGAGACCCAGTACTTC. J is TRBJ2-5 and V is TRBV4-1; perhaps TRBD1 as D (6 bases). CDR3 length: 16 residues. CDR1 and CDR2 (germline): MGHRA, YSYEKL. V gave up 1 base and J gave up 4 bases, with 16 bases separating them.

Only a few counts were recorded for this clonotype. J is TRBJ2-2 and V is TRBV27, with TRBD1 as a possible D gene (6 bases). From germline, CDR1 is MNHEY and CDR2 SMNVEV (reference sequence). Trimming took 4 bases from V and 4 from J, leaving 10 bases between them. The CDR3 extends over 14 amino acids. As DNA, the CDR3 is TGTGCCAGCAGTTCCAGGGGCGGCACCGGGGAGCTGTTTTTT. Its protein is CASSSRGGTGELFF.

The J gene is TRBJ1-1, the V gene TRBV7-6; 8 bases fit TRBD1. The CDR3 loop spans 17 amino acids. CDR1 and CDR2 from the germline V gene are SGHVS and FNYEAQ. J was trimmed by 3 bases and V by 5 bases; bases with no gene match: 14. In DNA, the CDR3 is TGTGCCAGCAGCCCACTTGGGCAGGGGGCAGGGGACACTGAAGCTTTCTTT. The encoded protein is CASSPLGQGAGDTEAFF.

This clonotype was recorded many times. The J gene is TRBJ1-4, the V gene TRBV7-9; D ambiguous. The CDR3 spans 15 residues. Trimming stripped 5 bases from V and 5 bases from J, with 15 bases between. Germline values: CDR1 SEHNR, CDR2 FQNEAQ (reference sequence). CDR3 sequence (DNA): TGTGCCAGCAGCCTCAGCCCGACCCTGAATGAAAAACTGTTTTTT. It translates to CASSLSPTLNEKLFF.

The chain is built from TRBV27 and TRBJ2-3, with 7 bases identical to TRBD1. With 0 bases clipped from V and 1 base from J, the junction kept 4 bases outside the gene matches. CDR1 MNHEY and CDR2 SMNVEV come from the germline V gene (reference sequence). The CDR3 runs 16 residues. CDR3 nucleotides: TGTGCCAGCAGTTTATCGTACAGGGGTGGCACAGATACGCAGTATTTT. It is translated as CASSLSYRGGTDTQYF.

As for this clonotype: Relative to the germline gene, one junction end is altered; a read error may explain this. The chain has TRBV6-5 and TRBJ2-2; 12 bases align to TRBD1. CDR3 length equals 16 residues. Germline values: CDR1 MNHEY, CDR2 SVGAGI. CDR3 region: CASTLTGTGGHGELYF. Written as DNA, the CDR3 is TGTGCCAGCACCCTAACGGGGACAGGGGGCCACGGGGAGCTGTATTTT.

About this clonotype: An end of the junction does not agree with germline; a read error may underlie this. The chain couples TRBV4-1 to TRBJ1-2; D might be TRBD1 (5 bases). The CDR3 is 15 amino acids. Germline V gene lookup returns CDR1 MGHRA and CDR2 YSYEKL. The CDR3 loop is CDSSQRGESNYGYTF. CDR3 sequence (DNA): TGCGACAGCAGCCAGAGAGGGGAATCGAACTATGGCTACACCTTC.

This clonotype was seen a few times. The chain has TRBV6-5 and TRBJ2-5; 12 bases map to TRBD2. The germline V gene encodes CDR1 MNHEY and CDR2 SVGAGI. The CDR3 runs to 19 residues. V lost 6 bases to trimming and J lost 2 bases; unmatched junction nucleotides: 16. CDR3: CASSRSPGTSGSQQETQYF. As DNA, the CDR3 is TGTGCCAGCAGCCGCAGTCCCGGGACTAGCGGGTCCCAACAAGAGACCCAGTACTTC.

This clonotype has more than one count but fewer than ten. The chain employs TRBV7-2 and TRBJ2-1; TRBD1 is a possible D gene (7 bases). V lost 4 bases to trimming and J lost 11 bases, with 18 bases between them. The CDR3 is 14 amino acids. Germline-derived CDR1 and CDR2 are SGHTA and FQGNSA. The DNA for the CDR3 is TGTGCCAGCAGCTCCTCCGAACAGGGGAGGAAGCAGTTCTTC. It yields the protein CASSSSEQGRKQFF.

This clonotype was picked up many times. J is TRBJ2-7 and V is TRBV6-1, with TRBD1 as a possible D gene (5 bases). The CDR3 is made up of 14 amino acids. Germline V gene data show CDR1 as MNHNS and CDR2 as SASEGT. Between the trimmed V and J ends, which lost 4 bases and 2 bases, there was a span of 12 bases. The chain's CDR3 is CASSALQGAYEQYF. CDR3 coding DNA: TGTGCCAGCAGTGCCCTTCAGGGCGCCTACGAGCAGTACTTC.

Only a few counts were recorded for this clonotype. V usage is TRBV11-2 and J usage is TRBJ2-7; TRBD1 aligns across 9 bases. In germline, CDR1 is SGHAT, CDR2 FQNNGV. With 7 bases clipped from V and 2 bases from J, the junction kept 9 bases outside the gene matches. This CDR3 is 15 amino acids long. CDR3 amino acids: CASMGSGTGTYEQYF. The CDR3 DNA is TGTGCCAGCATGGGATCCGGGACAGGGACCTACGAGCAGTACTTC. Drawing the rest from reference TRBV11-2 and TRBJ2-7, the complete variable domain is EAGVAQSPRYKIIEKRQSVAFWCNPISGHATLYWYQQILGQGPKLLIQFQNNGVVDDSQLPKDRFSAERLKGVDSTLKIQPAKLEDSAVYLCASMGSGTGTYEQYFGPGTRLTVT.

The chain carries TRBV11-2 and TRBJ1-5; D might be TRBD1 (6 bases). This CDR3 is built from 14 residues. Germline V lookup: CDR1 SGHAT, CDR2 FQNNGV. V was clipped by 3 bases and J by 6 bases, with 12 bases between them. The CDR3 DNA is TGTGCCAGCAGCTTTCTGGGGGGCGTTCAGCCCCAGCATTTT. The encoded protein is CASSFLGGVQPQHF. Together with reference TRBV11-2 and TRBJ1-5, the CDR3 gives the full variable domain: EAGVAQSPRYKIIEKRQSVAFWCNPISGHATLYWYQQILGQGPKLLIQFQNNGVVDDSQLPKDRFSAERLKGVDSTLKIQPAKLEDSAVYLCASSFLGGVQPQHFGDGTRLSIL.

The chain recombines TRBV27 with TRBJ1-1; a weak D match, TRBD1 (5 bases). This CDR3 spans 15 amino acids. From germline, CDR1 is MNHEY and CDR2 SMNVEV (reference sequence). V was trimmed by 1 base and J by 4 bases, leaving 13 bases between them. Here the CDR3 DNA reads TGTGCCAGCAGTTTATTTGCCGTCCAGGGCACTGAAGCTTTCTTT. Translated: CASSLFAVQGTEAFF.

The chain has TRBV28 and TRBJ1-2; D remains unclear. The V gene lost 6 bases and the J gene lost 6 bases, with 32 bases spanning the gap. The CDR3 loop spans 19 amino acids. CDR1 is MDHEN and CDR2 is SYDVKM in the germline V gene. CDR3 DNA: TGTGCCAGCAGACAACGATCCTTTACTCGGACGTGGAAAGTTGATGGCTACACCTTC. This encodes CASRQRSFTRTWKVDGYTF.

V usage is TRBV6-2 or TRBV6-3 and J usage is TRBJ2-7; D gene uncertain. The germline V and J ends were trimmed by 2 bases and 2 bases, with 1 base remaining between them. The CDR3 totals 11 residues. Germline CDR1 MNHEY, CDR2 SVGEGT. CDR3 DNA: TGTGCCAGCAGTTACGCCTACGAGCAGTACGTC. Its translation is CASSYAYEQYV.

This clonotype was observed many times. The V call is TRBV7-2, the J call TRBJ2-1, with D tentatively TRBD2 (5 bases). Germline CDR1 and CDR2: SGHTA and FQGNSA. CDR3 size: 12 residues. V was clipped by 4 bases and J by 8 bases, with 9 bases between them. CDR3 sequence (DNA): TGTGCCAGCAGCTCCAAAGCGGATGAGCAGTTCTTC. Amino acids: CASSSKADEQFF.

This clonotype was observed at least ten times. This chain uses TRBV7-2 with TRBJ1-3; no clear D. Trimming stripped 6 bases from V and 3 bases from J, with 21 bases between. This CDR3 spans 17 amino acids. Germline assignment: CDR1 SGHTA and CDR2 FQGNSA. CDR3 sequence: CASSQFLGRQLGNTIYF. DNA of the CDR3: TGTGCCAGCAGTCAATTCCTAGGACGGCAGCTTGGAAACACCATATATTTT.

This clonotype was counted only a few times. The CDR3: CASSLPTSPEQFF. CDR3 DNA: TGTGCCAGCAGCTTACCGACCAGCCCCGAGCAGTTCTTC. The chain links TRBV7-9 to TRBJ2-1; D unresolved. The CDR3 has 13 amino acids. V was shortened by 2 bases and J by 10 bases, with 12 bases between the two germline ends. CDR1 is SEHNR, CDR2 FQNEAQ, per germline (reference sequence).

This clonotype came up a few times. The J gene is TRBJ2-1, the V gene TRBV10-2; TRBD2 matches at 10 bases. J was trimmed by 5 bases and V by 2 bases; bases with no gene match: 3. CDR1 is WSHSY and CDR2 is SAAADI in the germline V gene. This CDR3 contains 15 residues. Here the CDR3 reads CASSEERGGNNEQFF. DNA of the CDR3: TGCGCCAGCAGTGAGGAGCGGGGGGGTAACAATGAGCAGTTCTTC.

The chain joins TRBV5-4 to TRBJ2-7; the match to TRBD1 covers 8 bases. The CDR3 has 15 residues. The germline V gene has CDR1 SGHNT and CDR2 YYREEE (reference sequence). V lost 4 bases to trimming and J lost 4 bases; unmatched junction nucleotides: 10. The DNA of the CDR3 is TGTGCCAGCAGCCACCGGGACAGGAGGGCTTACGAGCAGTACTTC. It is translated as CASSHRDRRAYEQYF.

There are many counts of this clonotype. The gene calls are TRBV7-9 and TRBJ2-7; 7 nucleotides line up with TRBD1. The CDR3 totals 13 residues. The V segment lost 5 bases and the J segment 3 bases; nucleotides outside the gene matches: 4. In germline, CDR1 is SEHNR, CDR2 FQNEAQ (reference sequence). CDR3 residues: CASSPGQNYEQYF. The CDR3 coding sequence is TGTGCCAGCAGCCCGGGACAGAACTACGAGCAGTACTTC.